This T cell receptor beta chain stems from a study of shared clonotypes between healthy human individuals. Across the whole study: CD8 memory received one plate per donor, CD8 naive two, CD4 memory three and CD4 naive three.

CD45RO-negative CD8 cells positively selected for CCR7 made up the naive population, which excluded terminally differentiated effector memory CD45RA+ cells. Clones were sequenced by immunoSEQ multiplex PCR, and TCRdb holds only the in-frame ones, with some missing. The table lists about 700,000 clones, roughly nine tenths of them singletons. In germline, CDR1 is SGHAT, CDR2 FQNNGV. CDR3 length: 13 residues. The V and J ends lost 5 bases and 14 bases respectively, with 20 bases between them. Study-wide findings and caveats: The small donor group covered limited genetic and exposure diversity.

A remark on this clone: The antigen is undetermined.

The genes are TRBV11-2 and TRBJ2-3, with D perhaps being TRBD1 or TRBD2 (5 bases each). The sample was naive CD8+ T cells sorted from blood. The TCR originated in a man aged 25 to 45 in good health. CDR3 region: CASSPLGTSPGYF. As DNA, the CDR3 is TGTGCCAGCAGCCCATTAGGGACGTCCCCGGGGTATTTT. The whole variable domain, filled in from reference TRBV11-2 and TRBJ2-3, reads EAGVAQSPRYKIIEKRQSVAFWCNPISGHATLYWYQQILGQGPKLLIQFQNNGVVDDSQLPKDRFSAERLKGVDSTLKIQPAKLEDSAVYLCASSPLGTSPGYFGPGTRLTVL.